A selection of T cell receptor beta chains follows, all from one sample in a study of T cells in Graves' hyperthyroidism and ophthalmopathy. From the multiplex PCR reads, TCRdb called clonotypes with MiXCR, one entry per CDR3 protein. This sample has 560,000 or so distinct CDR3 sequences, with less than 20% found just once. Sequenced input: blood. The receptors come from a man aged 40-55 years with Graves' ophthalmopathy. Each CDR3 is given with its conserved first and last residue. A D gene is named only where the DNA matches it firmly. Size tells how often a clone was seen (once, few, many) or the class of an expanded clone, and some rows leave it out.

cdr3_aa cdr3_nt clone_size d_call j_call v_call
CATSDLGYREGITGELFF TGTGCCACCAGTGATTTGGGGTACAGGGAGGGGATCACCGGGGAGCTGTTTTTT - - TRBJ2-2 TRBV24-1
CASSHIAGVNTGELFF TGTGCCAGCAGCCACATAGCGGGAGTGAACACCGGGGAGCTGTTTTTT - TRBD2 TRBJ2-2 TRBV7-9
CASSINPGAAEQYF TGTGCCAGCAGCATCAATCCGGGGGCGGCCGAGCAGTACTTC few - TRBJ2-7 TRBV9
CSVTPRGSEAFF TGCAGCGTTACGCCCCGGGGATCTGAAGCTTTCTTT - - TRBJ1-1 TRBV29-1
CASSFSTSAGELFF TGTGCCAGCAGCTTTTCGACTAGCGCCGGGGAGCTGTTTTTT few TRBD2 TRBJ2-2 TRBV7-9
CASSRDRGNSDTQYF TGTGCCAGCAGTCGGGACAGGGGGAACTCAGATACGCAGTATTTT few TRBD1 TRBJ2-3 TRBV5-6
CASRAGTGSSYEQYF TGTGCCAGCAGGGCCGGGACAGGGTCCTCCTACGAGCAGTACTTC many TRBD1 TRBJ2-7 TRBV6-1
CAGSQALGRVYEQYF TGTGCCGGCAGCCAAGCTTTGGGCAGAGTCTACGAGCAGTACTTC - - TRBJ2-7 TRBV3-1
CASSSGLTEQFF TGTGCCAGCAGCTCGGGGCTTACTGAGCAGTTCTTC few - TRBJ2-1 TRBV7-3
CASRGGGWARAAPWEQFF TGTGCCAGCAGGGGAGGAGGTTGGGCCAGGGCCGCGCCATGGGAGCAGTTCTTC few - TRBJ2-1 TRBV6-1
CSVGGGSTGELFF TGCAGCGTTGGGGGAGGGAGCACCGGGGAGCTGTTTTTT - TRBD2 TRBJ2-2 TRBV29-1
CSARDPAPFSYNEQFF TGCAGTGCTAGGGATCCAGCGCCCTTCTCCTACAATGAGCAGTTCTTC many - TRBJ2-1 TRBV20-1
CASSVPLRDRKNIQYF TGTGCCAGCTCAGTCCCACTCCGGGACAGAAAAAACATTCAGTACTTC - TRBD1 TRBJ2-4 TRBV18
CASRTGGYNQPQHF TGTGCCAGTAGGACAGGAGGATACAATCAGCCCCAGCATTTT - - TRBJ1-5 TRBV19
CSARDPAGPTGNEQFF TGCAGTGCTAGAGATCCTGCAGGACCAACAGGCAATGAGCAGTTCTTC few - TRBJ2-1 TRBV20-1
CRGQGGTEAFF TGCAGAGGACAGGGAGGGACTGAAGCTTTCTTT few TRBD1 TRBJ1-1 TRBV20-1
CASSPTGTGTYEQYF TGTGCCAGTAGTCCTACCGGGACAGGGACCTACGAGCAGTACTTC few TRBD1 TRBJ2-7 TRBV19
CASTKGLTSGARETQYF TGTGCCAGCACCAAAGGGCTGACTAGCGGAGCGCGAGAGACCCAGTACTTC many TRBD2 TRBJ2-5 TRBV6-2/TRBV6-3
CASSSANNEQFF TGTGCCAGCAGTTCTGCCAACAATGAGCAGTTCTTC - - TRBJ2-1 TRBV28